This T cell receptor (beta chain) was sequenced during a study of blood T cell repertoires in COVID-19. Study background: From T cells, B-cell-depleted T cells, or PBMCs came the material, which was cDNA or gDNA.

Germline CDR1 reads SGHRS; CDR2 reads YFSETQ. Trimming removed 0 bases from V and 4 bases from J, with 17 bases in between. This CDR3 contains 18 residues. Recruitment covered 25 or so US areas and drew participants whose ages spanned roughly 18 to 100 years. Allocation to cohorts depended on clinical history reported by the participants. Sequencing was performed with immunoSEQ multiplex PCR; in TCRdb, only in-frame clones are kept and a portion is missing. Of hundreds of thousands of clones detected, about 88% appear once; the ten largest clones hold roughly 1.4%. Sequencing was carried out using PBMCs or T cells enriched from blood (not recorded which). This TCR was sampled from a woman between 18 and 29 years old who had been exposed to COVID-19. The chain employs TRBV5-1 and TRBJ2-6; D may be TRBD1 (6 bases). CDR3 coding DNA: TGCGCCAGCAGCTTGGAAGGGGGACCGGTTCCCGGGGCCAACGTCCTGACTTTC. Translating gives CASSLEGGPVPGANVLTF.